This TCR beta chain is from a study of blood T cell repertoires in COVID-19. Study-wide background: Some COVID-19 samples were acute and others convalescent; all came from the United States, Italy and Spain. T cells, B-cell-depleted T cells, or PBMCs provided the cDNA or gDNA that served as material.

Original data processing: The assay estimated nucleated cells by amplifying reference gene primers. Sequencing used immunoSEQ multiplex PCR; TCRdb keeps in-frame clones, though not all of them. The DNA gave D and trimming, while V, J and clone size come from that table. The sample has about 310,000 clones, roughly 84% seen once. Germline CDR1 is SGDLS and CDR2 is YYNGEE. Trimming removed 1 base from V and 4 bases from J; junction bases left unmatched: 19. The CDR3 runs to 20 residues. The clonotype comes from a man aged 50-59 years with active or convalescent COVID-19. The sample comprised peripheral blood. The V gene is TRBV9, the J gene TRBJ1-3; TRBD1 matches 8 bases. CDR3 DNA: TGTGCCAGCAGCGTACATTCGAATTCTTGGGACAGGTCCTTGGGAAACACCATATATTTT. As protein: CASSVHSNSWDRSLGNTIYF.